Listed below are T cell receptor beta chains from one sample, sequenced in a study of blood T cells in healthy people across ages. Via MiXCR, TCRdb re-called the 5' RACE reads, giving one row per CDR3 protein. The repertoire holds around 1,700,000 distinct CDR3 sequences, 28% seen once, with 7.7% in the top ten. What was sequenced was blood. The receptor set was obtained from a woman aged 25 to 45 in good health. CDR3s include the opening cysteine and the closing phenylalanine or tryptophan. The order of the fields is J gene, V gene, clone size, D gene, CDR3 protein, CDR3 DNA. The D gene is left open where the match is weak. Part of the rows lack a size; the others show once, few, many or a class for expanded clones.

TRBJ2-1	TRBV7-2	NA	NA	CANSKRQRYEQFF	TGTGCCAACAGCAAGCGACAGAGGTATGAGCAGTTCTTC
TRBJ1-3	TRBV5-4	NA	NA	CASSQTASGNTIYF	TGTGCCAGCAGTCAGACAGCCTCTGGAAACACCATATATTTT
TRBJ1-4	TRBV9	NA	NA	CASSVGIQIIEKLFF	TGTGCCAGCAGCGTAGGGATACAGATTATCGAAAAACTGTTTTTT
TRBJ1-5	TRBV12-3/TRBV12-4	few	NA	CASSLTRANQPQHF	TGTGCCAGCAGTTTAACCCGGGCCAATCAGCCCCAGCATTTT
TRBJ2-1	TRBV5-8	NA	TRBD2	CASSLVGLTIDEQFF	TGTGCCAGCAGCTTGGTGGGACTAACGATTGATGAGCAGTTCTTC
TRBJ2-7	TRBV25-1	many	NA	CASRAFYEQYF	TGTGCCAGCAGAGCTTTCTACGAGCAGTACTTC
TRBJ1-1	TRBV20-1	NA	NA	CSAFDIKNTEAFF	TGCAGTGCTTTTGACATCAAGAACACTGAAGCTTTCTTT
TRBJ2-7	TRBV6-5	NA	TRBD2	CSSSSPAASGGAGEQYF	TGTTCCAGCAGTTCCCCTGCGGCTAGCGGGGGGGCCGGTGAGCAGTACTTC
TRBJ2-5	TRBV4-1	many	NA	CASSQEAQQGSKETQYF	TGCGCCAGCAGCCAAGAGGCCCAACAGGGTAGCAAAGAGACCCAGTACTTC
TRBJ2-7	TRBV29-1	NA	NA	CSASDTSYEQYF	TGCAGCGCTTCGGACACCTCCTACGAGCAGTACTTC
TRBJ2-7	TRBV20-1	NA	NA	CSARTGGPYNEQYF	TGCAGTGCTAGAACGGGGGGCCCCTACAATGAGCAGTACTTC
TRBJ1-6	TRBV7-2	NA	TRBD1	CASQGARNFNSPLHF	TGTGCCAGCCAGGGGGCCCGCAACTTCAACTCACCCCTCCACTTT
TRBJ2-5	TRBV10-2	NA	NA	CASGEPRETQYF	TGCGCCAGCGGTGAACCGAGAGAGACCCAGTACTTC
TRBJ2-3	TRBV7-2	many	NA	CASSLAGSLGDTQYF	TGTGCCAGCAGCTTAGCCGGGAGTTTAGGAGATACGCAGTATTTT
TRBJ2-7	TRBV20-1	few	NA	CSARWGSGTYEQYF	TGCAGTGCTAGATGGGGGAGTGGAACCTACGAGCAGTACTTC
TRBJ2-7	TRBV7-6	NA	TRBD2	CASSLGSTSGVAYEQYF	TGTGCCAGCAGCTTAGGGTCGACTAGCGGGGTAGCGTACGAGCAGTACTTC
TRBJ2-3	TRBV5-6	NA	TRBD2	CASRSTSGSTDTQYF	TGTGCCAGCAGATCGACTAGCGGGAGCACAGATACGCAGTATTTT
TRBJ2-7	TRBV3-1	NA	NA	CASSQGSVPYEQYF	TGTGCCAGCAGCCAGGGCAGTGTCCCCTACGAGCAGTACTTC
TRBJ2-7	TRBV3-1	NA	NA	CASSQTRIYEQYF	TGTGCCAGCAGCCAAACCAGGATCTACGAGCAGTACTTC
TRBJ2-1	TRBV7-7	few	NA	CASSLGISGYNEQFF	TGTGCCAGCAGCTTAGGTATTTCTGGGTACAATGAGCAGTTCTTC
TRBJ2-1	TRBV9	few	TRBD2	CASSVGLAGVRSYNEQFF	TGTGCCAGCAGCGTGGGACTAGCGGGAGTTAGATCCTACAATGAGCAGTTCTTC
TRBJ2-5	TRBV7-9	NA	TRBD2	CASSRLLAEQETQYF	TGTGCCAGCAGCCGCCTGCTAGCGGAACAAGAGACCCAGTACTTC
TRBJ2-5	TRBV2	few	NA	CASAVQGGKETQYF	TGTGCCAGCGCCGTCCAGGGGGGCAAAGAGACCCAGTACTTC
TRBJ2-4	TRBV6-5	few	NA	CASSSLRGDLAKNIQYF	TGTGCCAGCAGTTCCTTGAGAGGGGACTTAGCCAAAAACATTCAGTACTTC
TRBJ2-7	TRBV15	few	TRBD2	CATSRDRIAGGSYEQYF	TGTGCCACCAGCAGAGATAGAATAGCGGGAGGGTCCTACGAGCAGTACTTC
TRBJ1-5	TRBV27	few	NA	CASGTGAGVDQPQHF	TGTGCCAGCGGAACGGGGGCGGGGGTGGATCAGCCCCAGCATTTT
TRBJ1-6	TRBV4-3	few	TRBD1	CASSQVYARDSNSPLHF	TGCGCCAGCAGCCAAGTCTACGCCCGGGACAGCAATTCACCCCTCCACTTT
TRBJ2-3	TRBV3-1	NA	TRBD1	CASSQPGTGADTQYF	TGTGCCAGCAGCCAACCCGGGACAGGGGCAGATACGCAGTATTTT
TRBJ1-5	TRBV11-2	NA	NA	CASSLDRFTLGQPQHF	TGTGCCAGCAGCTTAGATAGATTTACTCTCGGACAGCCCCAGCATTTT
TRBJ1-3	TRBV5-5	few	NA	CASSLVTGAGNTIYF	TGTGCCAGCAGCTTGGTAACTGGGGCTGGAAACACCATATATTTT
TRBJ2-7	TRBV30	NA	TRBD1	CAWSGGDRGSYEQYF	TGTGCCTGGAGTGGGGGGGACAGGGGTTCCTACGAGCAGTACTTC
TRBJ1-2	TRBV6-4	NA	TRBD1	CASRDGTGHGYTF	TGTGCCAGCAGAGACGGGACAGGGCATGGCTACACCTTC
TRBJ1-1	TRBV5-1	NA	TRBD1	CASSLAVPQGQVGTEAFF	TGCGCCAGCAGCTTGGCCGTACCCCAGGGACAGGTCGGCACTGAAGCTTTCTTT
TRBJ2-7	TRBV6-6	few	NA	CASSYKDRGGYEQYF	TGTGCCAGCAGTTACAAAGACAGGGGAGGGTACGAGCAGTACTTC
TRBJ2-7	TRBV10-3	few	NA	CATRDLYEQYF	TGTGCCACCCGGGACCTCTACGAGCAGTACTTC
TRBJ1-6	TRBV7-9	few	NA	CASSLVVNSIGDALLHF	TGTGCCAGCAGCTTAGTAGTGAATTCGATTGGGGACGCACTGCTCCACTTT
TRBJ2-1	TRBV3-1	few	NA	CASSQGYQSYNEQFF	TGTGCCAGTAGCCAAGGGTACCAATCCTACAATGAGCAGTTCTTC
TRBJ2-5	TRBV5-5	few	TRBD1	CASSLGDRALEETQYF	TGTGCCAGCAGCTTGGGGGACAGGGCACTCGAAGAGACCCAGTACTTC
TRBJ2-6	TRBV28	NA	NA	CASTNPGSGANVLTF	TGTGCCAGCACGAACCCAGGCTCTGGGGCCAACGTCCTGACTTTC
TRBJ2-1	TRBV2	few	NA	CASTVRGASSNEQFF	TGTGCCAGCACCGTACGGGGGGCCTCGAGCAATGAGCAGTTCTTC
TRBJ1-4	TRBV5-1	few	NA	CASSLESGVPREKLFF	TGCGCCAGCAGCTTGGAATCCGGGGTCCCGCGTGAAAAACTGTTTTTT
TRBJ2-5	TRBV29-1	NA	NA	CSLGEAWETQYF	TGCAGCCTCGGGGAGGCTTGGGAGACCCAGTACTTC
TRBJ1-2	TRBV29-1	NA	NA	CSVQANYGYTF	TGCAGCGTACAGGCAAACTATGGCTACACCTTC
TRBJ2-4	TRBV27	few	NA	CASSFPGYF	TGTGCCAGCAGTTTCCCCGGGTACTTC
TRBJ2-6	TRBV5-1	many	NA	CASTRGTGANVLTF	TGCGCCAGCACCCGAGGGACGGGGGCCAACGTCCTGACTTTC
TRBJ2-1	TRBV5-1	NA	NA	CASSLDGRGIEQFF	TGCGCCAGCAGCTTGGACGGCAGGGGAATTGAGCAGTTCTTC
TRBJ1-2	TRBV5-1	NA	NA	CASSLRASPPYGYTF	TGCGCCAGCAGCTTGAGGGCATCACCTCCCTATGGCTACACCTTC
TRBJ2-1	TRBV10-1	NA	TRBD1	CASIDVDRDRDEQFF	TGCGCCAGCATAGACGTAGACAGGGATAGGGATGAGCAGTTCTTC
TRBJ1-3	TRBV11-2	NA	NA	CASSLRGYGNTIYF	TGTGCCAGCAGCCTCAGGGGTTACGGAAACACCATATATTTT
TRBJ2-5	TRBV5-1	few	NA	CASRSLPQGEETQYF	TGCGCCAGCAGAAGCTTGCCCCAAGGGGAAGAGACCCAGTACTTC
TRBJ2-7	TRBV7-2	many	TRBD1	CASSLVGRGLGEQYF	TGTGCCAGCAGCTTAGTCGGCAGGGGGTTGGGGGAGCAGTACTTC
TRBJ2-1	TRBV4-1	NA	NA	CASSQSDREDNEQFF	TGCGCCAGCAGCCAATCTGACAGGGAGGACAATGAGCAGTTCTTC
TRBJ2-7	TRBV9	few	TRBD2	CASSVSAGGPGEQYF	TGTGCCAGCAGCGTATCAGCGGGAGGGCCGGGAGAGCAGTACTTC
TRBJ1-2	TRBV5-4	NA	TRBD1	CASSLVGTGRGGYTF	TGTGCCAGCAGCTTGGTGGGGACAGGGCGGGGTGGCTACACCTTC